Sequencing of this TCR beta chain was carried out in a study of shared clonotypes between healthy human individuals (dated by TCRdb to 2018 to 2021). About the full investigation: The cohort included a few men and a couple of women between 18 and 49 years of age. Between about 0.9 and 9 billion PBMCs per donor were obtained by leukapheresis. The study deeply sequenced blood TCR repertoires of five healthy adults to estimate repertoire size and the extent of clonotype sharing between individuals. Per donor, three plates each were used for CD4 naive and CD4 memory, two for CD8 naive, and one for CD8 memory. Different laboratories and diverse techniques were used to prepare libraries and sequence TCR repertoires, to increase sequencing depth and limit assay-specific biases.

The donors were healthy, HIV-negative adults with no recently reported acute infections or vaccinations. Only Caucasian adults living in Nashville, Tennessee, USA were represented among the donors. CD4+ T cells were enriched by magnetic negative selection; naive cells were then positively selected on CD45RA, and the negative fraction formed the memory subset. Blood was collected by leukapheresis, and PBMCs were isolated by Ficoll-Histopaque density gradient centrifugation and then cryopreserved in liquid nitrogen vapor phase. Analytical flow cytometry was used to check the purity and quantity of each magnetically sorted T cell population. From each sorted fraction, genomic DNA was isolated and quantified by UV absorbance on a Nanodrop 2000c. Comments on this clone: Its antigen specificity is not known. No base qualities exist here, and no much larger clone lies one base off it.

The study at large found these results: Even with the large sequencing depth, rarefaction of the sorted-subset datasets indicated that sequencing was incomplete. Based on pairwise subsampling, the degree of clonotype sharing among donors was expected to be affected by sequencing depth. Across several donors, roughly 5.4% of naive CD4, approximately 3.6% of naive CD8, approximately 2.5% of memory CD4, and under 0.45% of memory CD8 clonotypes were shared. Sampling was limited to blood, and TCR repertoires in tissue likely differ from TCR repertoires in blood. Clonotypes shared by all four sorted-subset donors showed higher generation probabilities than non-shared clonotypes. The genetic and exposure-history diversity represented was limited by the small number of donors. Estimated clonotype richness was generally larger for naive than for memory subsets.

The cysteine opens and the phenylalanine closes a CDR3 of 16 amino acids. The sequence is cut down to CDR3 DNA, 48 bases in frame from base 1. The germline V gene gives CDR1 as MGHRA and CDR2 as YSYEKL. Trimming takes 1 base off V and 7 bases off J; junction bases not matched to a gene: 10. TCR CDR3 regions were amplified from genomic DNA by multiplex PCR using the deep immunoSEQ assay. Extracted genomic DNA from each cell subset was distributed evenly across all wells of several immunoSEQ 96-well plates, and each plate was treated as a replicate. Each replicate PCR for sorted subsets received around 200 ng genomic DNA, equal to roughly 33,000 T cell genomes. The purified libraries were quantified using a Qubit 3.0 fluorometer, sized with a Bioanalyzer 2100, and then quantified again using the KAPA Library Quantification kit. A separate single-read 150-cycle Illumina NextSeq 550 flow cell was used to sequence each immunoSEQ 96-well plate. The published analysis was carried out like this. Because the immunoSEQ output held only junctional sequences and lacked quality scores, the filtering could not match the filtering applied to full-length reads. To assign V/J genes and CDR3, sequences were annotated against IMGT germline references using PyIR, a Python wrapper for IgBLAST v1.9. Reads with weak V/J assignments (E-value above 1e-6), missing CDR3, stop codons, out-of-frame junctions, or ambiguous translated residues were removed. V3J clonotypes were defined as sequences sharing an identical inferred V gene, J gene, and CDR3 amino acid sequence. Percentage overlap between repertoires was calculated by dividing the number of shared unique clonotypes by the size of the smaller repertoire. Repertoire richness was assessed with RTK rarefaction, the Chao1 estimator, and Recon v2.1 estimates of unobserved clonotypes. OLGA was used to compute generation probabilities for all TCRbeta clonotypes that the gDNA method yielded from a handful of donors. The table comes from immuneACCESS by way of TCRdb, which keeps in-frame sequences with V and J called. Part of the clones is missing from these tables; in studies checked, under half for an unresolved V gene and the rest for unknown reasons. That table supplies the V and J calls and clone size; D and trimming were determined from the DNA. This sample gives 740,000 or so clones in total; less than 80% of them show up just once. The leading ten clones occupy around 1.7% of the sample.

The receptor comes from a woman aged 25-40 years in good health. Sequences were obtained from memory CD4+ T cells sorted from blood. Reading the label with the study, this specimen's cell subset or site is: CD45RA-negative fraction. Rearrangement joined TRBV4-1 to TRBJ2-3; TRBD2 matches 8 bases in the middle. In nucleotide form, the sequence is TGCGCCAGCAGCCAAGCGCTGGCGGGAGGAGTTCATACGCAGTATTTT. It translates to CASSQALAGGVHTQYF.